The 32 T cell receptor beta chains below come from one sample, sequenced in a study of siplizumab effects on memory and regulatory T cells. The method was immunoSEQ multiplex PCR; TCRdb's version includes in-frame clones alone and lacks a portion of them. The sample contains approximately 60,000 clones, 79% of which appear only once. Sequenced: memory CD4+ T cells sorted from blood. The origin of the receptors is a human donor in good health.

The V call is TRBV7-9, the J call TRBJ1-2; D gene uncertain. Trimming removed 3 bases from V and 0 bases from J, with 17 bases in between. There are 17 residues in the CDR3. In germline, CDR1 is SEHNR, CDR2 FQNEAQ (reference sequence). CDR3 sequence reads: CASSFSVGGVPNYGYTF. DNA for the CDR3: TGTGCCAGCAGCTTTTCGGTAGGCGGCGTCCCTAACTATGGCTACACCTTC.

This sequence joins TRBV4-1 and TRBJ2-5, with TRBD1 identical over 9 bases. Germline CDR1 is MGHRA and CDR2 is YSYEKL. This CDR3 contains 15 residues. V dropped 3 bases and J dropped 2; count of bases not matched to a gene: 4. CDR3 loop: CASSQGTGWQETQYF. CDR3 DNA sequence: TGCGCCAGCAGCCAGGGGACAGGGTGGCAAGAGACCCAGTACTTC.

Points on this clone: Within the sample, other DNA sequences also encode this same CDR3. The chain couples TRBV5-1 to TRBJ2-2, with a possible D match to TRBD2 (5 bases). Looked up from germline, CDR1 is SGHRS and CDR2 is YFSETQ. CDR3 length: 13 amino acids. V shed 6 bases and J shed 1 base, with 7 bases lying between them. This CDR3 is CASKGENTGELFF. As DNA, the CDR3 is TGCGCCAGCAAGGGAGAGAACACCGGGGAGCTGTTTTTT.

This clone was counted between two and nine times. The same CDR3 arises from other DNA sequences in this sample as well. The chain combines TRBV5-1 with TRBJ2-1, with D perhaps matching TRBD1 or TRBD2 (5 bases each). V gave up 0 bases and J gave up 0 bases, with 10 bases separating them. This CDR3 contains 16 residues. CDR1 and CDR2 from the germline V gene are SGHRS and YFSETQ. The CDR3 sequence is CASSLAGPSSYNEQFF. The CDR3 region has the DNA TGCGCCAGCAGCTTGGCGGGACCAAGCTCCTACAATGAGCAGTTCTTC.

With regard to this clone: The sample carries other DNA sequences with the same CDR3. The genes are TRBV19 and TRBJ1-1; no clear D. V was pared by 7 bases and J by 6 bases, with 15 bases between. CDR3 length: 13 residues. Germline V gene data show CDR1 as LNHDA and CDR2 as SQIVND (reference sequence). The CDR3 here is CASTAMVDAEAFF. The CDR3 coding sequence is TGTGCCAGTACCGCGATGGTGGATGCTGAAGCTTTCTTT.

The chain is built from TRBV6-5 and TRBJ1-4; TRBD1 aligns across 8 bases. V lost 4 bases and J lost 7; bases outside the gene matches: 5. Per the germline V gene, CDR1 is MNHEY and CDR2 is SVGAGI. The CDR3 runs to 14 residues. DNA for the CDR3: TGTGCCAGCAGTTGGACAGGGATGGGTGAAAAACTGTTTTTT. This sequence encodes CASSWTGMGEKLFF.

The chain joins TRBV6-1 to TRBJ1-2; no reliable D call. The CDR3 contains 15 residues. V shed 5 bases and J shed 1 base, with 14 bases lying between them. Germline lookup yields CDR1 MNHNS and CDR2 SASEGT. CDR3 amino acids: CASSSLGPLNYGYTF. DNA for the CDR3: TGTGCCAGCAGTTCCTTAGGGCCCCTTAACTATGGCTACACCTTC.

The chain employs TRBV18 and TRBJ2-1; D is ambiguous. The V gene's germline CDR1 is KGHSH and CDR2 LQKENI. V lost 0 bases and J 3 bases, leaving 6 bases between the germline ends. This CDR3 region has 14 residues. In nucleotides, the CDR3 is TGTGCCAGCTCACCACCCAGCTACTACAATGAGCAGTTCTTC. It yields the protein CASSPPSYYNEQFF.

The chain joins TRBV11-2 to TRBJ1-2; D possibly corresponds to TRBD1 (6 bases). The germline gives CDR1 SGHAT, CDR2 FQNNGV. Trimming removed 3 bases from V and 4 bases from J, with 15 bases in between. This CDR3 is 15 amino acids long. CDR3 protein: CASSLTAGAGYGYTF. DNA of the CDR3: TGTGCCAGCAGCTTGACGGCAGGGGCCGGCTATGGCTACACCTTC.

The chain employs TRBV6-6 and TRBJ1-1; perhaps TRBD1 as D (5 bases). V was trimmed by 2 bases and J by 1 base, leaving 5 bases between them. Looked up from germline, CDR1 is MNHNY and CDR2 is SVGAGI (reference sequence). The CDR3 is made up of 13 amino acids. CDR3 nucleotides: TGTGCCAGCAGTTACGACAGGAACACTGAAGCTTTCTTT. Encoded protein: CASSYDRNTEAFF.

The genes are TRBV6-6 and TRBJ2-3; D gene unclear. This CDR3 has 15 amino acids. Germline lookup yields CDR1 MNHNY and CDR2 SVGAGI (reference sequence). Between the trimmed V and J ends, which lost 7 bases and 0 bases, there was a span of 14 bases. The CDR3 loop is CASKSARASTDTQYF. In DNA form, the CDR3 reads TGTGCCAGCAAGTCCGCTCGGGCTAGCACAGATACGCAGTATTTT.

The J gene is TRBJ2-5, the V gene TRBV7-9; no reliable D call. Trimming took 4 bases from V and 7 from J, leaving 7 bases between them. The CDR3 length is 11 residues. The germline V gene has CDR1 SEHNR and CDR2 FQNEAQ (reference sequence). The CDR3, as DNA: TGTGCCAGCAGCTCTTGGGGGACCCAGTACTTC. Translated: CASSSWGTQYF.

This chain uses TRBV5-4 with TRBJ1-1, with D possibly being TRBD1 (5 bases). V shed 6 bases and J shed 4 bases, with 13 bases lying between them. This CDR3 contains 13 residues. The V gene's germline CDR1 is SGHNT and CDR2 YYREEE (reference sequence). The CDR3: CASNWGQSTEAFF. CDR3 bases: TGTGCCAGCAATTGGGGCCAGAGCACTGAAGCTTTCTTT.

The V and J genes are TRBV29-1 and TRBJ2-1; possible D gene TRBD1, 6 bases. This CDR3 is built from 11 residues. Trimming shortened V by 7 bases and J by 10 bases, and 14 bases separated the two germline ends. CDR1 and CDR2 (germline): SQVTM, ANQGSEA. The CDR3 nucleotides read TGCAGCGCCTACAGGGAGCTGGAGCAGTTCTTC. Its protein product is CSAYRELEQFF.

This clone was seen a handful of times. The chain is built from TRBV12-5 and TRBJ1-6; 7 nucleotides align to TRBD1. The V segment lost 1 base and the J segment 9 bases; nucleotides outside the gene matches: 27. Germline CDR1 LGHNT, CDR2 FRNRAP. The length of the CDR3 is 22 residues. This CDR3 reads CASGLESKTDRARTRRGSPLHF. In DNA, the CDR3 is TGTGCTAGTGGTTTGGAATCCAAAACCGACAGGGCGCGAACCCGTAGAGGTTCACCCCTCCACTTT.

The rearrangement uses TRBV2 and TRBJ2-2; D call uncertain. V lost 6 bases and J lost 0, with 8 bases in between. Germline V CDR1 and CDR2: SNHLY, FYNNEI. This CDR3 region has 14 residues. CDR3 sequence (DNA): TGTGCCAGCAGATTACACCCGAACACCGGGGAGCTGTTTTTT. As protein: CASRLHPNTGELFF. Drawing the rest from reference TRBV2 and TRBJ2-2, the complete variable domain is EPEVTQTPSHQVTQMGQEVILRCVPISNHLYFYWYRQILGQKVEFLVSFYNNEISEKSEIFDDQFSVERPDGSNFTLKIRSTKLEDSAMYFCASRLHPNTGELFFGEGSRLTVL.

V gene TRBV7-9 combines with J gene TRBJ1-2, with TRBD1 identical over 10 bases. CDR1 is SEHNR and CDR2 is FQNEAQ in the germline V gene (reference sequence). The junction had 10 bases not matched to a gene; V was cut back by 5 bases and J by 4 bases. This CDR3 comprises 16 residues. The CDR3 DNA reads TGTGCCAGCAGCCTCTACCGGACAGGGGGAATCTATGGCTACACCTTC. It is translated as CASSLYRTGGIYGYTF. Combining the CDR3 with reference TRBV7-9 and TRBJ1-2 gives the whole variable domain DTGVSQNPRHKITKRGQNVTFRCDPISEHNRLYWYRQTLGQGPEFLTYFQNEAQLEKSRLLSDRFSAERPKGSFSTLEIQRTEQGDSAMYLCASSLYRTGGIYGYTFGSGTRLTVV.

J is TRBJ2-5 and V is TRBV5-4, with D uncertain. The J call may be wrong; the DNA end is better matched by TRBJ2-7. Germline CDR1 is SGHNT and CDR2 is YYREEE (reference sequence). The CDR3 contains 14 residues. CDR3 bases: TGTGCCAGCAGCACGATGTCCAGAACCTACGAGCAGTACTTC. Protein sequence: CASSTMSRTYEQYF.

The chain links TRBV27 to TRBJ2-7, with D tentatively TRBD2 (5 bases). Germline values: CDR1 MNHEY, CDR2 SMNVEV (reference sequence). V was shortened by 6 bases and J by 7 bases, with 16 bases between the two germline ends. The CDR3 is 13 residues long. The CDR3 region has the DNA TGTGCCAGCAGGGGAGCCTTGGGGTATGAGCAGTACTTC. Its translation: CASRGALGYEQYF.

The gene calls are TRBV5-1 and TRBJ2-2, with TRBD1 matching 7 bases. V lost 3 bases to trimming and J lost 1 base; unmatched junction nucleotides: 9. The germline V gene has CDR1 SGHRS and CDR2 YFSETQ. There are 17 residues in the CDR3. DNA of the CDR3: TGCGCCAGCAGCTCGGGATACAGGGGCCAGAACACCGGGGAGCTGTTTTTT. Translation gives CASSSGYRGQNTGELFF. Supplemented by reference TRBV5-1 and TRBJ2-2, the full variable domain reads KAGVTQTPRYLIKTRGQQVTLSCSPISGHRSVSWYQQTPGQGLQFLFEYFSETQRNKGNFPGRFSGRQFSNSRSEMNVSTLELGDSALYLCASSSGYRGQNTGELFFGEGSRLTVL.

This chain connects TRBV29-1 to TRBJ1-1; D is ambiguous. Per germline, CDR1 SQVTM and CDR2 ANQGSEA. The germline V and J ends were trimmed by 7 bases and 1 base, with 7 bases remaining between them. The CDR3 extends over 11 amino acids. The CDR3: CSAGENTEAFF. The CDR3 nucleotides are TGCAGCGCCGGCGAGAACACTGAAGCTTTCTTT.

The genes are TRBV11-2 and TRBJ1-3; D remains ambiguous. Germline V lookup: CDR1 SGHAT, CDR2 FQNNGV. V dropped 3 bases and J dropped 0 bases, with 15 bases sitting between them. This CDR3 contains 17 residues. The CDR3 loop is CASSFQGPGSSGNTIYF. In nucleotides, the CDR3 is TGTGCCAGCAGCTTCCAAGGGCCAGGTTCCTCTGGAAACACCATATATTTT.

The genes are TRBV5-5 and TRBJ2-3; tentatively, D is TRBD2 (6 bases). The CDR3 runs to 16 residues. The V gene's germline CDR1 is SGHKS and CDR2 YYEKEE (reference sequence). Deletions cut 2 bases from V and 3 bases from J, with 16 bases between. CDR3 amino acids: CASSFIWGDGTDTQYF. For the CDR3, the DNA is TGTGCCAGCAGCTTTATTTGGGGGGACGGGACAGATACGCAGTATTTT.

The chain carries TRBV19 and TRBJ2-3; 12 bases are a match to TRBD1. The CDR3 sequence is 15 residues long. CDR1 LNHDA and CDR2 SQIVND come from the germline V gene (reference sequence). Trimming cost V 5 bases and J 5 bases; bases outside gene matches: 5. The CDR3 DNA sequence: TGTGCCAGTAGTCCCCGGGACAGGGGGCGAGATACGCAGTATTTT. Protein: CASSPRDRGRDTQYF.

This chain connects TRBV5-6 to TRBJ2-7; D possibly matches TRBD1 or TRBD2 (5 bases each). CDR3 length equals 16 residues. Germline V gene data show CDR1 as SGHDT and CDR2 as YYEEEE. V dropped 3 bases and J dropped 1 base, with 17 bases sitting between them. This CDR3 reads CASSSPLGERSYEQYF. The CDR3 DNA reads TGTGCCAGCAGCTCCCCGTTGGGGGAGCGGTCCTACGAGCAGTACTTC. The whole variable domain, filled in from reference TRBV5-6 and TRBJ2-7, reads DAGVTQSPTHLIKTRGQQVTLRCSPKSGHDTVSWYQQALGQGPQFIFQYYEEEERQRGNFPDRFSGHQFPNYSSELNVNALLLGDSALYLCASSSPLGERSYEQYFGPGTRLTVT.

This sequence joins TRBV4-1 and TRBJ1-5; 7 bases are a match to TRBD1. CDR1 is MGHRA and CDR2 is YSYEKL in the germline V gene. The V gene end was trimmed by 2 bases and the J gene end by 4 bases; junction bases not matched to a gene: 14. The CDR3 sequence is 18 residues long. CDR3 residues: CASSQSNRDSVKNQPQHF. As DNA, the CDR3 is TGCGCCAGCAGCCAATCTAACCGGGACAGCGTTAAAAATCAGCCCCAGCATTTT.

This sequence joins TRBV18 and TRBJ1-4; 9 positions agree with TRBD1. V lost 6 bases, J lost 8 bases, and 10 bases stayed unmatched. Looked up from germline, CDR1 is KGHSH and CDR2 is LQKENI. This CDR3 contains 15 residues. The CDR3 is CASSIPGTGSEKLFF. CDR3 in DNA: TGTGCCAGCTCTATACCCGGGACAGGGAGCGAAAAACTGTTTTTT.

This clone was observed a handful of times. V is TRBV2 and J is TRBJ2-7, with D possibly being TRBD2 (6 bases). The germline gives CDR1 SNHLY, CDR2 FYNNEI. The CDR3 length is 15 residues. Trimming took off 4 bases at V and 7 bases at J, with 20 bases between the two ends. CDR3 nucleotide sequence: TGTGCCAGCAGTGGTCGGGACCGAGCCGGGAGTGAGCAGTACTTC. This encodes CASSGRDRAGSEQYF. Drawing the rest from reference TRBV2 and TRBJ2-7, the complete variable domain is EPEVTQTPSHQVTQMGQEVILRCVPISNHLYFYWYRQILGQKVEFLVSFYNNEISEKSEIFDDQFSVERPDGSNFTLKIRSTKLEDSAMYFCASSGRDRAGSEQYFGPGTRLTVT.

The chain is built from TRBV7-3 and TRBJ2-3, with a tentative D call TRBD2 (5 bases). With 4 bases removed from V and 6 bases from J, the gap between germline ends came to 14 bases. CDR3 length equals 14 residues. CDR1 is SGHTA, CDR2 FQGTGA, per germline. The CDR3 DNA reads as TGTGCCAGCAGCTCACTCGCGGGTGAGGATACGCAGTATTTT. It yields the protein CASSSLAGEDTQYF.

The chain is built from TRBV18 and TRBJ2-5; D perhaps matches TRBD1 (6 bases). Germline CDR1 reads KGHSH; CDR2 reads LQKENI. This CDR3 contains 16 residues. V was clipped by 1 base and J by 5 bases, with 17 bases between them. CDR3 DNA sequence: TGTGCCAGCTCACCACGCCAGGGACAAATTACGGAGACCCAGTACTTC. This sequence encodes CASSPRQGQITETQYF.

The rearrangement uses TRBV28 and TRBJ2-3; 7 nucleotides line up with TRBD2. CDR1 is MDHEN, CDR2 SYDVKM, per germline. This CDR3 has 14 residues. With V trimmed by 6 bases and J by 0 bases, 3 bases remained unmatched. The CDR3 sequence: CASRGGISTDTQYF. The DNA of the CDR3 is TGTGCCAGCAGGGGGGGGATTAGCACAGATACGCAGTATTTT.

V usage is TRBV9 and J usage is TRBJ2-5; 13 bases agree with TRBD2. CDR3 size: 16 residues. CDR1 and CDR2 from the germline V gene are SGDLS and YYNGEE. J gave up 5 bases and V 4 bases, and 8 bases lay outside the gene matches. CDR3 loop: CASSISGTSGVETQYF. The DNA for the CDR3 is TGTGCCAGCAGCATCTCCGGGACTAGCGGGGTTGAGACCCAGTACTTC.